This T cell receptor beta chain was obtained from a study of technical replicates of blood from four donors. Profiled with immunoSEQ multiplex PCR; TCRdb holds only in-frame clones, not every one. The data show around 80,000 clones, with 95% to 98% seen just once and roughly 0.16% held by the top ten. Material for sequencing was T cells isolated from PBMCs. The TCR sequence derives from a human donor in good health.

The CDR3 DNA follows: TGTGCCAGCAGCTTATATACAGAGTACGAGCAGTACTTC. Translation: CASSLYTEYEQYF. The chain combines TRBV5-4 with TRBJ2-7, with unresolved D. Germline V gene sequence: CDR1 SGHNT, CDR2 YYREEE (reference sequence). The ends were cut back, 2 bases at V and 4 bases at J, with 10 bases in the middle. The CDR3 runs 13 residues.